This T cell receptor beta chain was identified during a study of T cells in localized non-small cell lung cancer. The data were produced by immunoSEQ multiplex PCR, yet TCRdb's version contains in-frame clones alone and is incomplete. The table records about 1,500 clones, 28% of them present only once. The CDR3 sequence is 14 residues long. CDR1 and CDR2 (germline): SGDLS, YYNGEE. V lost 8 bases and J 4 bases, leaving 15 bases between the germline ends. Samples of adjacent lung lacking atypia were obtained no closer than 2 cm to the tumor margin. The chain employs TRBV9 and TRBJ2-2; D gene uncertain. The sample was normal lung tissue next to the tumor, taken before any cancer treatment. The source is a man between 35 and 75 years old with stage III squamous cell lung carcinoma. The CDR3 DNA follows: TGTGCCAGTAGACCACCGGTTAGCACCGGGGAGCTGTTTTTT. Its translation is CASRPPVSTGELFF.